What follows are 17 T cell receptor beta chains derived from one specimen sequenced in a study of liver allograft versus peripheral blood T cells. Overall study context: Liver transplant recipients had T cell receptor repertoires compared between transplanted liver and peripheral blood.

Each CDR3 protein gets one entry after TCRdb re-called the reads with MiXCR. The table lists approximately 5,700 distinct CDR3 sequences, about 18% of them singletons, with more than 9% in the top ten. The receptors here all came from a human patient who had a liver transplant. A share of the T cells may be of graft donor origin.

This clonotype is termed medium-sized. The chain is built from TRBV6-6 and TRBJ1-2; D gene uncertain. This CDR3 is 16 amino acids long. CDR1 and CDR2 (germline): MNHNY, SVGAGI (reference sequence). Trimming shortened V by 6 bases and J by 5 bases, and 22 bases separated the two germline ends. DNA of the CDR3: TGTGCCAGCAGCCCATCTTTTGCCTCCGGCTATTATGGCTACACCTTC. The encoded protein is CASSPSFASGYYGYTF.

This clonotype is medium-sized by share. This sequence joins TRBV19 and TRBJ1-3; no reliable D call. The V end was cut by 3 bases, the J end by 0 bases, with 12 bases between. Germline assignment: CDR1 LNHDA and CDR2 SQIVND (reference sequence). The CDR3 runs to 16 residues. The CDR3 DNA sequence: TGTGCCAGTAGTATGGGCAGCGTCAACTCTGGAAACACCATATATTTT. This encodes CASSMGSVNSGNTIYF.

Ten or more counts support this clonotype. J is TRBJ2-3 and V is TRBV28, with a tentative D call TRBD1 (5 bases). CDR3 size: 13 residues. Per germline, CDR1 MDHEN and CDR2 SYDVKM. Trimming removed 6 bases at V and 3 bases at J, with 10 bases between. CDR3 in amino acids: CASSLQGTDTQYF. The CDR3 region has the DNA TGTGCCAGCAGCCTCCAGGGAACAGATACGCAGTATTTT.

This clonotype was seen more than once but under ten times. CDR3 DNA: TGTGCCAGTAGTATGGCCCGACAGGGTTGGAACACTGAAGCTTTCTTT. It is translated as CASSMARQGWNTEAFF. The chain combines TRBV19 with TRBJ1-1; TRBD1 aligns across 7 bases. The CDR3 is made up of 16 amino acids. Germline CDR1 and CDR2: LNHDA and SQIVND (reference sequence). J gave up 1 base and V 3 bases, and 8 bases lay outside the gene matches.

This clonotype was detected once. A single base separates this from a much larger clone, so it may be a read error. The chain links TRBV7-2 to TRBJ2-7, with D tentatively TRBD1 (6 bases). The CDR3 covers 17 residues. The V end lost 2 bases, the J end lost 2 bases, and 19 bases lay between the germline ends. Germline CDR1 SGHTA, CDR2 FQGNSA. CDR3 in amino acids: CASSLRRKGGLAYEQYF. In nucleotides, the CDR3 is TGTGCCAGCAGCTTAAGGAGAAAAGGGGGTCTGGCCTACGAGCAGTACTTC.

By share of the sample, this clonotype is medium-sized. CDR3 sequence reads: CASSTGHSYEQYF. The CDR3 nucleotides read TGTGCCAGCAGTACGGGACACTCCTACGAGCAGTACTTC. V and J are TRBV6-5 and TRBJ2-7; TRBD1 might be the D (6 bases). Germline CDR1 and CDR2: MNHEY and SVGAGI. The CDR3 totals 13 residues. Trimming left V 5 bases short and J 0 bases short, with 8 bases between.

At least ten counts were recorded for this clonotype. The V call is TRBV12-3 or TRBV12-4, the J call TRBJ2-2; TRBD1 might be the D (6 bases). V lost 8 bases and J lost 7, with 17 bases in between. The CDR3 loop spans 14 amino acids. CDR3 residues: CASGPGQSIGELFF. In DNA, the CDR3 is TGTGCCAGCGGCCCGGGACAAAGTATCGGGGAGCTGTTTTTT.

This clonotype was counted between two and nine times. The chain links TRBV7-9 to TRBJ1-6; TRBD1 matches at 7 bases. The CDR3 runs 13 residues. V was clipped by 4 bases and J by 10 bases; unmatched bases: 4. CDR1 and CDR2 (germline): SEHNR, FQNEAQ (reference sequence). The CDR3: CASSSQGGSPLHF. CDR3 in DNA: TGTGCCAGCAGCTCTCAGGGGGGATCACCCCTCCACTTT.

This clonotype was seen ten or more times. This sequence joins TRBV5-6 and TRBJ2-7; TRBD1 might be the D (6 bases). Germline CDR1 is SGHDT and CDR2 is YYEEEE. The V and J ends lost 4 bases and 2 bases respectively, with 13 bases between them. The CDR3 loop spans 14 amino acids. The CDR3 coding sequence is TGTGCCAGCAGCCGGATCGACAGGACCTACGAGCAGTACTTC. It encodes CASSRIDRTYEQYF.

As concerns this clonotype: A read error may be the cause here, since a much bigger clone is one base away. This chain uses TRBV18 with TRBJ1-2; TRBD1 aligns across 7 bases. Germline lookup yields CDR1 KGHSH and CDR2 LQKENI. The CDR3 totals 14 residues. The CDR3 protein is CTSSLKTGNYGYTF. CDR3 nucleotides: TGTACCAGCTCCCTCAAGACAGGGAACTATGGCTACACCTTC.

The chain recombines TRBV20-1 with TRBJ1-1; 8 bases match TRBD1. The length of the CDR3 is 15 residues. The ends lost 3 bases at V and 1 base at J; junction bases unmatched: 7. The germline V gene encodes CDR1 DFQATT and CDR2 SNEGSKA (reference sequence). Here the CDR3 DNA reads TGCAGTGCTAGGTCATCCGGGACAGGGAACACTGAAGCTTTCTTT. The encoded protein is CSARSSGTGNTEAFF.

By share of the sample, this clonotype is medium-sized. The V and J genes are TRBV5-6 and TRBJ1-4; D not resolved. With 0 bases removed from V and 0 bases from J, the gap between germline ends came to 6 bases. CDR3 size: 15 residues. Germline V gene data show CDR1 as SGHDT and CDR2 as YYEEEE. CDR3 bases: TGTGCCAGCAGCTTGGCAGGCTCAACTAATGAAAAACTGTTTTTT. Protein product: CASSLAGSTNEKLFF.

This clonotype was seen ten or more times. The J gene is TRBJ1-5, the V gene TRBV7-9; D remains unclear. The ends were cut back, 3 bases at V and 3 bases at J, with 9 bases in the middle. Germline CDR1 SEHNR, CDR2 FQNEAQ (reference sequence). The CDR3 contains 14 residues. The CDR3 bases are TGTGCCAGCAGCTTTGGTGGGGTCAATCAGCCCCAGCATTTT. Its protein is CASSFGGVNQPQHF.

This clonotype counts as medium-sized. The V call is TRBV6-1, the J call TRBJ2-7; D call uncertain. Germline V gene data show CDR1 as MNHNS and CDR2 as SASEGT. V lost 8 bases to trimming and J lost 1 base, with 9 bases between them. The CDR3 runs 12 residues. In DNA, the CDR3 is TGTGCCAGCGGGAAGCAATCCTACGAGCAGTACTTC. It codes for CASGKQSYEQYF.

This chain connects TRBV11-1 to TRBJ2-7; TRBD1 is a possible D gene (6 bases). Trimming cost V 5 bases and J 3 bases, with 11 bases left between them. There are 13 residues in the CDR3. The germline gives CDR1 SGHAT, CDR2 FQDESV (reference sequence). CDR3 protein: CASSVDRIYEQYF. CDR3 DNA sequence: TGTGCCAGCAGCGTCGACAGGATCTACGAGCAGTACTTC.

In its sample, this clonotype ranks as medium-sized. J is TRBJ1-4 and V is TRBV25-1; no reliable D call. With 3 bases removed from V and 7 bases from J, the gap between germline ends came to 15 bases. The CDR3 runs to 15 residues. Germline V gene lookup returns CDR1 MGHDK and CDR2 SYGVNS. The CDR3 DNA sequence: TGTGCCAGCAGTGATCGGGCCTTTGGGAGTGAAAAACTGTTTTTT. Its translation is CASSDRAFGSEKLFF.

CDR3 sequence: CASRLGSKETQYF. As DNA, the CDR3 is TGTGCCAGTAGGTTGGGGAGTAAAGAGACCCAGTACTTC. The rearrangement links TRBV19 to TRBJ2-5; maybe TRBD2 (5 bases). Between the trimmed V and J ends, which lost 6 bases and 3 bases, there was a span of 11 bases. Looked up from germline, CDR1 is LNHDA and CDR2 is SQIVND (reference sequence). The length of the CDR3 is 13 residues.